This T cell receptor beta chain was observed in a study of somatic mutations in cytotoxic T cells in rheumatoid arthritis. Study outcomes and limitations: More than 20% of CD8+ cells belonged to the largest clone in about an eighth of the roughly 60 patients. Neither rheumatoid arthritis patients nor age-matched healthy controls had significantly different CD8+ T-cell clonality from the other group.

Flow cytometry served to check the purity of CD4+ and CD8+ cells, which were isolated by positive magnetic bead selection. Trimming pared 1 base from V and 2 bases from J, leaving 3 bases between. Germline V gives CDR1 GTSNPN, CDR2 SVGIG (reference sequence). CDR3 length: 12 residues. Turning to this clone: Its antigen remains unidentified.

The method was immunoSEQ multiplex PCR; TCRdb's version includes in-frame clones alone and lacks a portion of them. This table holds 20,000 or so clones, around 79% found once. What was sequenced was CD8+ T cells sorted from blood. The source is a woman aged 45-60 years in good health. The chain recombines TRBV30 with TRBJ1-5; no clear D. Here the CDR3 reads CAWSEGNQPQHF. The CDR3 DNA follows: TGTGCCTGGAGTGAGGGCAATCAGCCCCAGCATTTT.